Listed below are T cell receptor beta chains from one sample, sequenced in a study of blood T cells in healthy people across ages. TCRdb re-called the 5' RACE reads through MiXCR, storing one row per CDR3 protein. The table shows about 1.1 million distinct CDR3 sequences, with 35% to 40% occurring only once. The sample comprised blood. These receptors originate from a young man in good health. Each CDR3 is given with its conserved first and last residue. Fields, in order: clone size, D gene, V gene, J gene, CDR3 protein, CDR3 DNA. D genes are given only for firm matches. Size is stated for part of the rows, as once, few or many counts, or as a class when the clone is expanded.

>NA|NA|TRBV2|TRBJ1-2
CASGSWGGLVGYTF
TGTGCCAGCGGCAGTTGGGGAGGGCTCGTTGGCTACACCTTC
>many|NA|TRBV10-3|TRBJ1-4
CAIKGATNEKLFF
TGTGCCATCAAAGGTGCAACTAATGAAAAACTGTTTTTT
>few|NA|TRBV5-1|TRBJ2-5
CASSFGYQETQYF
TGCGCCAGCAGCTTTGGGTACCAAGAGACCCAGTACTTC
>NA|NA|TRBV12-3/TRBV12-4|TRBJ2-5
CASSLADETQYF
TGTGCCAGCAGTCTTGCCGATGAGACCCAGTACTTC
>NA|TRBD1|TRBV18|TRBJ1-1
CASSPPGTGVEAFF
TGTGCCAGCTCACCGCCAGGGACAGGGGTCGAAGCTTTCTTT
>once|TRBD1|TRBV28|TRBJ1-1
CASSFPLTGGTEAFF
TGTGCCAGCAGTTTTCCCCTAACAGGGGGCACTGAAGCTTTCTTT
>NA|NA|TRBV6-6|TRBJ2-1
CASSYSGTGVNEQFF
TGTGCCAGCAGTTACTCGGGGACTGGGGTCAATGAGCAGTTCTTC
>few|TRBD1|TRBV5-1|TRBJ1-1
CASTPGQGWGEAFF
TGCGCCAGCACCCCGGGACAGGGTTGGGGTGAAGCTTTCTTT
>NA|NA|TRBV12-3/TRBV12-4|TRBJ1-1
CASRKAMNTEAFF
TGTGCCAGCAGGAAAGCGATGAACACTGAAGCTTTCTTT
>NA|TRBD1|TRBV29-1|TRBJ2-5
CSVVRDRGGETQYF
TGCAGCGTCGTCCGGGACAGGGGAGGGGAGACCCAGTACTTC
>few|NA|TRBV20-1|TRBJ2-3
CSARDMGGGTDTQYF
TGCAGTGCTAGAGATATGGGCGGGGGCACAGATACGCAGTATTTT
>NA|NA|TRBV20-1|TRBJ1-6
CSASNVGSPPHF
TGCAGTGCTAGTAACGTGGGGTCACCCCCCCACTTT
>NA|NA|TRBV7-6|TRBJ2-3
CASSFSWEDTQYF
TGTGCCAGCAGCTTCAGCTGGGAAGATACGCAGTATTTT
>NA|NA|TRBV4-2|TRBJ2-1
CASSQDPTAGSYNEQFF
TGTGCCAGCAGCCAAGATCCTACAGCGGGCTCCTACAATGAGCAGTTCTTC
>NA|NA|TRBV20-1|TRBJ2-5
CSARGGGARQETQYF
TGCAGTGCTAGAGGCGGCGGGGCTAGGCAAGAGACCCAGTACTTC
>NA|TRBD1|TRBV6-6|TRBJ2-3
CASTLQGAEDTQYF
TGTGCCAGCACTCTCCAGGGGGCCGAAGATACGCAGTATTTT
>few|TRBD1|TRBV20-1|TRBJ2-1
CSVGQGAGNEQFF
TGCAGTGTGGGACAGGGGGCAGGGAATGAGCAGTTCTTC
>few|NA|TRBV12-3/TRBV12-4|TRBJ1-1
CASSLTGPGTEAFF
TGTGCCAGCAGTTTGACAGGCCCGGGGACTGAAGCTTTCTTT
>few|TRBD1|TRBV10-3|TRBJ2-3
CAIRKTGGGDTQYF
TGTGCCATCAGAAAGACAGGGGGAGGAGATACGCAGTATTTT
>few|NA|TRBV12-3/TRBV12-4|TRBJ1-2
CASTLGAGLYGYTF
TGTGCCAGCACCCTAGGAGCCGGGCTCTATGGCTACACCTTC
>NA|NA|TRBV20-1|TRBJ2-3
CSAPESTDTQYF
TGCAGTGCCCCAGAAAGCACAGATACGCAGTATTTT
>NA|NA|TRBV4-3|TRBJ2-7
CASSQDLYGTYYEQYF
TGCGCCAGCAGCCAAGATCTATACGGGACCTACTACGAGCAGTACTTC
>few|TRBD1|TRBV12-3/TRBV12-4|TRBJ1-1
CASSMDRGWTEAFF
TGTGCCAGCAGTATGGACAGGGGATGGACTGAAGCTTTCTTT
>NA|NA|TRBV27|TRBJ2-7
CACSSLGQYSYEQYF
TGTGCCTGCAGTTCACTCGGACAGTACTCCTACGAGCAGTACTTC
>few|NA|TRBV9|TRBJ2-5
CASSVDGLQETQYF
TGTGCCAGCAGCGTAGATGGTCTTCAAGAGACCCAGTACTTC
>few|NA|TRBV4-1|TRBJ2-5
CASSQSQWSQETQYF
TGCGCCAGCAGCCAGTCTCAGTGGAGCCAAGAGACCCAGTACTTC
>NA|NA|TRBV6-6|TRBJ2-1
CASSGKDSSSYNEQFF
TGTGCCAGCAGTGGAAAGGACAGCAGCTCCTACAATGAGCAGTTCTTC